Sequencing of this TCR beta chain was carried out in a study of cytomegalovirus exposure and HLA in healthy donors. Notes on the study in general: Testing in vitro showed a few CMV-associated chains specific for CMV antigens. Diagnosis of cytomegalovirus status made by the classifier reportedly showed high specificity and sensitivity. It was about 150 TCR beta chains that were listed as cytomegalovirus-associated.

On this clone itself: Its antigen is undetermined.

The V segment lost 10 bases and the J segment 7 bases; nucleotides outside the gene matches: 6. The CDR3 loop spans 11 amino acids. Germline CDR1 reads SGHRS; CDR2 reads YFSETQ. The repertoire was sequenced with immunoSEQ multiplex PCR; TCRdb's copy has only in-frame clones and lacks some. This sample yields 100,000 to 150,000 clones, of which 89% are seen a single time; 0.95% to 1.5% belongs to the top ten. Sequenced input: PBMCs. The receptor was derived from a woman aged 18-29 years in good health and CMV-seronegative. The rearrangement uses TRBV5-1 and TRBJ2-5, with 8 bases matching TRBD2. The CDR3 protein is CAAGRGGTQYF. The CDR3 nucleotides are TGCGCCGCCGGACGGGGGGGGACCCAGTACTTC.